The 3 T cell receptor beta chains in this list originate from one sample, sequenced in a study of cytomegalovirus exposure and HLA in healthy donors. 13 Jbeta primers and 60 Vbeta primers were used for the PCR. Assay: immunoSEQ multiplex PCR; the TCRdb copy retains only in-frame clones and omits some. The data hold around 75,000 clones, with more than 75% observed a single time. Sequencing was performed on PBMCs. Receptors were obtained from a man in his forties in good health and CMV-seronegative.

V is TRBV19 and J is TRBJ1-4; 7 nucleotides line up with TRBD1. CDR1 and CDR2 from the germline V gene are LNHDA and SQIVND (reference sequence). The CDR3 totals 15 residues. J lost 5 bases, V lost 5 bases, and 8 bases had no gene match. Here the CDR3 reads CASSPGTAFNEKLFF. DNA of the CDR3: TGTGCCAGTAGTCCCGGGACAGCCTTCAATGAAAAACTGTTTTTT. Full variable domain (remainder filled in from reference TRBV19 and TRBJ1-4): DGGITQSPKYLFRKEGQNVTLSCEQNLNHDAMYWYRQDPGQGLRLIYYSQIVNDFQKGDIAEGYSVSREKKESFPLTVTSAQKNPTAFYLCASSPGTAFNEKLFFGSGTQLSVL.

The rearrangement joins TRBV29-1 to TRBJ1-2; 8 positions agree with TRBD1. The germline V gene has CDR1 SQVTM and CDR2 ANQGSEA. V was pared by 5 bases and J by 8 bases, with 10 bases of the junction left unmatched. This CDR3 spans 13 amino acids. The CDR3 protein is CSVMVQGASGYTF. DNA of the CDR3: TGCAGCGTTATGGTGCAGGGGGCATCGGGCTACACCTTC.

The CDR3 coding sequence is TGTGCCAGCAGACCCGGACAGGGCGCAGATACGCAGTATTTT. Translation: CASRPGQGADTQYF. The chain is built from TRBV6-1 and TRBJ2-3, with TRBD1 matching over 8 bases. The CDR3 contains 14 residues. Looked up from germline, CDR1 is MNHNS and CDR2 is SASEGT. Trimming took 6 bases from V and 4 from J; bases not matched to a gene: 6.